A selection of T cell receptor beta chains follows, all from one sample in a study of vaccination and CD4 T cells after COVID-19. In TCRdb, the PCR reads were re-called with MiXCR into one record per CDR3 protein. The data contain 5,000 or so distinct CDR3 sequences, less than 75% of them singletons. These receptors are not linked to any known antigen. The specimen sequenced was CD4+ T cells from blood, cultured in vitro. The receptors originated from a human donor who had recovered from COVID-19. CDR3s include the opening cysteine and the closing phenylalanine or tryptophan. D genes are given only for firm matches. The size field is filled for only some rows; it gives once, few, many or a size class.

TRBV20-1	TRBJ2-3	NA	TRBD2	16	CSASDRLAQFTDTQYF	TGCAGTGCTAGTGATAGACTAGCTCAATTCACAGATACGCAGTATTTT
TRBV30	TRBJ2-3	NA	TRBD1	13	CAVRQGGTDTQYF	TGTGCCGTTCGACAGGGGGGGACAGATACGCAGTATTTT
TRBV19	TRBJ2-1	NA	TRBD1	14	CASSTDRVKDEQFF	TGTGCCAGTAGTACGGACAGGGTTAAGGATGAGCAGTTCTTC
TRBV10-3	TRBJ1-4	NA	TRBD1	15	CAISEDREGGEKLFF	TGTGCCATCAGTGAGGACAGGGAAGGGGGTGAAAAACTGTTTTTT
TRBV21-1	TRBJ2-7	NA	NA	14	CAGVRGLADSEQYF	TGTGCCGGAGTTCGGGGACTAGCGGATAGCGAGCAGTACTTC
TRBV27	TRBJ1-2	NA	TRBD1	14	CASSPLDRDYGYTF	TGTGCCAGCAGTCCACTTGACAGGGACTATGGCTACACCTTC
TRBV9	TRBJ2-5	NA	NA	15	CASSSHGEGEETQYF	TGTGCCAGCAGCTCCCACGGAGAAGGGGAAGAGACCCAGTACTTC
TRBV24-1	TRBJ2-1	NA	NA	13	CATSDLGYNEQFF	TGTGCCACCAGTGATTTGGGTTACAATGAGCAGTTCTTC
TRBV12-3/TRBV12-4	TRBJ2-7	NA	TRBD2	15	CASSPRLAGKDEQYF	TGTGCCAGCAGTCCCCGTCTAGCGGGGAAGGACGAGCAGTACTTC
TRBV6-4	TRBJ2-1	few	NA	14	CASSPQGTSNEQFF	TGTGCCAGCAGCCCTCAAGGGACAAGTAATGAGCAGTTCTTC
TRBV5-1	TRBJ2-7	NA	NA	14	CASSPRTTAYEQYF	TGCGCCAGCAGCCCAAGGACGACAGCCTACGAGCAGTACTTC
TRBV11-2	TRBJ1-1	NA	NA	11	CASSLNTEAFF	TGTGCCAGCAGCTTAAACACTGAAGCTTTCTTT
TRBV6-2/TRBV6-3	TRBJ1-2	few	TRBD1	14	CASSNRQGGYGYTF	TGTGCCAGCAGCAATCGACAGGGCGGCTATGGCTACACCTTC
TRBV27	TRBJ2-3	NA	TRBD2	18	CASRGLAGAQGLRNTQYF	TGTGCCAGCAGGGGACTAGCGGGGGCGCAAGGGTTAAGAAATACGCAGTATTTT
TRBV2	TRBJ1-1	NA	NA	14	CASSVLGGNTEAFF	TGTGCCAGCAGTGTTCTGGGGGGAAACACTGAAGCTTTCTTT
TRBV20-1	TRBJ2-7	NA	NA	12	CSASDGPYEQYF	TGCAGTGCTAGCGACGGACCCTACGAGCAGTACTTC
TRBV27	TRBJ2-7	NA	TRBD1	14	CASSQTGVLGEQYF	TGTGCCAGCAGTCAGACAGGGGTGCTCGGTGAGCAGTACTTC
TRBV20-1	TRBJ2-2	NA	TRBD1	13	CSARDRLNGELFF	TGCAGTGCCCGGGACAGACTTAACGGGGAGCTGTTTTTT
TRBV7-2	TRBJ1-5	NA	TRBD1	16	CASSFQGAGGGQPQHF	TGTGCCAGCAGCTTCCAGGGGGCGGGGGGAGGTCAGCCCCAGCATTTT
TRBV27	TRBJ1-6	NA	NA	14	CASSGGGWSSPLHF	TGTGCCAGCAGTGGCGGGGGTTGGAGTTCACCCCTCCACTTT
TRBV7-2	TRBJ1-5	once	NA	14	CASSQQYSNQPQHF	TGTGCCAGCAGCCAACAGTATAGCAATCAGCCCCAGCATTTT
TRBV20-1	TRBJ2-2	NA	NA	14	CSARKDTNTGELFF	TGCAGTGCTAGAAAGGACACCAACACCGGGGAGCTGTTTTTT
TRBV5-4	TRBJ2-2	NA	TRBD2	14	CASSLLAGTGELFF	TGTGCCAGCAGCTTGCTAGCGGGGACCGGGGAGCTGTTTTTT
TRBV5-8	TRBJ2-7	NA	NA	16	CASSLAYGGPRYEQYF	TGTGCCAGCAGCCTCGCGTACGGGGGCCCTCGGTACGAGCAGTACTTC
TRBV7-2	TRBJ1-2	few	NA	15	CASSFGGASNYGYTF	TGTGCCAGCAGCTTCGGCGGAGCATCTAACTATGGCTACACCTTC
TRBV10-3	TRBJ1-6	once	TRBD1	14	CAISEGQVNSPLHF	TGTGCCATCAGTGAGGGACAGGTTAATTCACCCCTCCACTTT